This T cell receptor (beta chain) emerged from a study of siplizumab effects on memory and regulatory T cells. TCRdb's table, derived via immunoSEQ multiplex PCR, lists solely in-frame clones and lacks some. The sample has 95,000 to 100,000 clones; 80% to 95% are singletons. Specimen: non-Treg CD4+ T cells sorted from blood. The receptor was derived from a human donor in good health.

CDR3 sequence (DNA): TGTGCCAGCAGTGAGAGGGCCCGGGGGGAGCTGTTTTTT. Translated: CASSERARGELFF. The rearrangement links TRBV6-1 to TRBJ2-2; D possibly corresponds to TRBD2 (5 bases). Trimming shortened V by 3 bases and J by 8 bases, and 10 bases separated the two germline ends. This CDR3 is built from 13 residues. From germline, CDR1 is MNHNS and CDR2 SASEGT.